This T cell receptor beta chain was identified in a study of technical replicates of blood from a handful of donors. This CDR3 has 13 amino acids. Produced via immunoSEQ multiplex PCR; TCRdb's table is partial and in-frame only. The data contain tens of thousands of clones, roughly 90% of them seen just once; the ten biggest clones take up 3.5% to 5%. Sequenced sample: PBMCs. This TCR was sampled from a human donor in good health. Some clones in this sample may be carry-over from other donors' samples. The V gene is TRBV21-1, the J gene TRBJ1-1. TRBV21-1 is a pseudogene segment. The CDR3 DNA reads as TGTGCCAGCAGCAAGCCCGGGTGCCGTGAAGCTTTCTTT. Its translation is CASSKPGCREAFF.